The 18 T cell receptor beta chains below come from one sample, sequenced in a study of T cell responses to AZD1222 COVID-19 vaccine. The table came from immunoSEQ multiplex PCR; TCRdb's copy has only in-frame clones and leaves some out. The table records approximately 92,000 clones, roughly nine tenths of them present only once. The source was peripheral blood, collected on day 0 of AZD1222 vaccination. The receptors originated from an adult in good health.

The genes are TRBV6-5 and TRBJ1-3; 9 bases match TRBD1. Trimming cost V 7 bases and J 0 bases; bases outside gene matches: 1. Looked up from germline, CDR1 is MNHEY and CDR2 is SVGAGI. The CDR3 loop spans 14 amino acids. The DNA for the CDR3 is TGTGCCAGCACGGGACAGGGCTCTGGAAACACCATATATTTT. This gives the protein CASTGQGSGNTIYF.

The chain has TRBV7-3 and TRBJ2-3; the match to TRBD2 covers 13 bases. The V gene end was trimmed by 3 bases and the J gene end by 3 bases; junction bases not matched to a gene: 9. The CDR3 spans 18 residues. CDR1 is SGHTA, CDR2 FQGTGA, per germline. The CDR3 region has the DNA TGTGCCAGCAGCTTCGGGCTCGGACTAGCGGGAGCGACAGATACGCAGTATTTT. This codes for CASSFGLGLAGATDTQYF.

This chain joins TRBV4-1 and TRBJ2-1, with TRBD1 identical over 8 bases. V lost 0 bases and J lost 6; bases outside the gene matches: 7. The CDR3 has 16 amino acids. The germline gives CDR1 MGHRA, CDR2 YSYEKL. Written as DNA, the CDR3 is TGCGCCAGCAGCCAAGAGGGGACAGGTCGGAGCAATGAGCAGTTCTTC. Its protein product is CASSQEGTGRSNEQFF.

The V gene is TRBV18, the J gene TRBJ2-3; no reliable D call. The CDR3 totals 14 residues. Germline V gene data show CDR1 as KGHSH and CDR2 as LQKENI. V lost 4 bases, J lost 4 bases, and 12 bases lay in between. The DNA for the CDR3 is TGTGCCAGCTCACTTGCCGCAGGCTCAGATACGCAGTATTTT. Residues: CASSLAAGSDTQYF. Supplemented by reference TRBV18 and TRBJ2-3, the full variable domain reads NAGVMQNPRHLVRRRGQEARLRCSPMKGHSHVYWYRQLPEEGLKFMVYLQKENIIDESGMPKERFSAEFPKEGPSILRIQQVVRGDSAAYFCASSLAAGSDTQYFGPGTRLTVL.

V is TRBV30 and J is TRBJ1-5; unclear D gene. The length of the CDR3 is 14 residues. Between the trimmed V and J ends, which lost 6 bases and 0 bases, there was a span of 12 bases. Germline V lookup: CDR1 GTSNPN, CDR2 SVGIG (reference sequence). CDR3 loop: CACNGGYSNQPQHF. The CDR3, as DNA: TGTGCCTGCAACGGCGGATATAGCAATCAGCCCCAGCATTTT.

The V gene is TRBV6-5, the J gene TRBJ2-3, with D possibly TRBD1 on 5 matching bases. The ends were cut back, 7 bases at V and 6 bases at J, with 20 bases in the middle. The CDR3 runs to 15 residues. Germline V gene lookup returns CDR1 MNHEY and CDR2 SVGAGI. CDR3 sequence: CASTSEQALTDTQYF. The CDR3 region has the DNA TGTGCCAGCACCTCGGAACAGGCGCTTACTGATACGCAGTATTTT.

The chain uses TRBV5-1 and TRBJ1-4, with D maybe TRBD1 (6 bases). The CDR3 extends over 15 amino acids. CDR1 and CDR2 (germline): SGHRS, YFSETQ. V gave up 7 bases and J gave up 1 base, with 14 bases separating them. The CDR3 reads CASGPQGRTNEKLFF. The CDR3, as DNA: TGCGCCAGCGGCCCTCAGGGGCGAACTAATGAAAAACTGTTTTTT.

This clone occurred a few times. V gene TRBV6-5 combines with J gene TRBJ2-7, with 8 bases matching TRBD2. The CDR3 has 14 residues. Trimming at V came to 11 bases and at J to 0 bases, leaving 9 bases not matched to a gene. The germline V gene encodes CDR1 MNHEY and CDR2 SVGAGI. CDR3 coding DNA: TGTGCCTCCAGCGGGGGAGTGGGCTCCTACGAGCAGTACTTC. It is translated as CASSGGVGSYEQYF.

The chain couples TRBV27 to TRBJ2-3; TRBD2 agrees at 9 bases. In germline, CDR1 is MNHEY, CDR2 SMNVEV (reference sequence). The V and J ends lost 0 bases and 1 base, in that order; junction bases with no gene match: 5. The CDR3 sequence is 17 residues long. The CDR3 protein is CASSLSFRTSGTDTQYF. CDR3 coding DNA: TGTGCCAGCAGTTTATCGTTCAGGACTAGCGGCACAGATACGCAGTATTTT.

J is TRBJ1-5 and V is TRBV11-1; 10 nucleotides agree with TRBD1. Germline lookup yields CDR1 SGHAT and CDR2 FQDESV (reference sequence). This CDR3 is 15 amino acids long. The V and J ends lost 1 base and 7 bases, in that order; junction bases with no gene match: 4. CDR3 region: CASSLGQGAEQPQHF. The CDR3 region has the DNA TGTGCCAGCAGCTTAGGACAGGGGGCTGAGCAGCCCCAGCATTTT.

The chain has TRBV5-1 and TRBJ2-2; 8 nucleotides align to TRBD1. The ends lost 6 bases at V and 0 bases at J; junction bases unmatched: 4. The CDR3 is 15 residues long. CDR1 and CDR2 (germline): SGHRS, YFSETQ. The CDR3 nucleotides read TGCGCCAGCAAGACAGGGGTCGCGAACACCGGGGAGCTGTTTTTT. The encoded protein is CASKTGVANTGELFF.

The chain has TRBV24-1 and TRBJ1-1; possible D gene TRBD1, 6 bases. The V and J ends lost 2 bases and 0 bases respectively, with 12 bases between them. CDR3 size: 16 residues. Germline-derived CDR1 and CDR2 are KGHDR and SFDVKD. As DNA, the CDR3 is TGTGCCACCAGTGATTACGGGACACAAATGAACACTGAAGCTTTCTTT. This sequence encodes CATSDYGTQMNTEAFF.

The chain combines TRBV13 with TRBJ2-1, with 13 bases aligning to TRBD2. The CDR3 is 15 amino acids. Per the germline V gene, CDR1 is PRHDT and CDR2 is FYEKMQ (reference sequence). V lost 4 bases, J lost 10 bases, and 7 bases stayed unmatched. CDR3 loop: CASSWRTSGGKEQFF. CDR3 DNA sequence: TGTGCCAGCAGCTGGCGGACTAGCGGGGGCAAAGAGCAGTTCTTC.

V and J are TRBV24-1 and TRBJ1-1; tentatively, D is TRBD1 (6 bases). The germline V gene has CDR1 KGHDR and CDR2 SFDVKD. The CDR3 runs to 12 residues. Trimming shortened V by 4 bases and J by 8 bases, and 10 bases separated the two germline ends. The CDR3 coding sequence is TGTGCCACCAGTGACGGGACATCAGAAGCTTTCTTT. This translates into CATSDGTSEAFF.

The chain has TRBV5-1 and TRBJ1-2, with D perhaps TRBD1 (5 bases). The germline CDR1 and CDR2 sequences are SGHRS and YFSETQ. Trimming cost V 4 bases and J 5 bases, with 9 bases left between them. The CDR3 totals 12 residues. CDR3 DNA sequence: TGCGCCAGCAGCAGGGACTCATATGGCTACACCTTC. Protein: CASSRDSYGYTF.

As for this clone: At one of its ends the junction is not consistent with the germline gene, which may arise from a read error. The V gene is TRBV5-1, the J gene TRBJ1-2; TRBD1 matches at 7 bases. Germline CDR1 is SGHRS and CDR2 is YFSETQ. This CDR3 has 14 residues. The CDR3 spells CASSLAHRGDGHTF. As DNA, the CDR3 is TGCGCCAGCAGCTTGGCCCACAGGGGTGATGGCCACACCTTC.

The V call is TRBV27, the J call TRBJ1-2; D may be TRBD1 (5 bases). This CDR3 contains 11 residues. V lost 11 bases and J lost 4, with 11 bases in between. In germline, CDR1 is MNHEY, CDR2 SMNVEV (reference sequence). Written as DNA, the CDR3 is TGTGCCGCCAGGGACCGCTATGGCTACACCTTC. It codes for CAARDRYGYTF.

In DNA form, the CDR3 reads TGTGCCAGTAGACGGACAGACCTCTATGGCTACACCTTC. Protein: CASRRTDLYGYTF. This chain connects TRBV19 to TRBJ1-2; maybe TRBD1 (6 bases). The CDR3 is made up of 13 amino acids. Germline V gene sequence: CDR1 LNHDA, CDR2 SQIVND (reference sequence). With 6 bases removed from V and 4 bases from J, the gap between germline ends came to 12 bases.